This is a list of T cell receptor beta chains from one sample in a study of blood T cell repertoires in COVID-19. Libraries were prepared by immunoSEQ multiplex PCR; TCRdb keeps only in-frame clonotypes and omits some of them. The profile shows roughly 200,000 clones, around 86% of them singletons. Sequenced sample: PBMCs or T cells enriched from blood (not recorded which). All receptors derive from a woman aged 40 to 49 in a cohort exposed to, infected with or recovered from COVID-19 (not recorded which). Both conserved end residues are part of each CDR3. The D gene is left open where the match is weak. Rows may omit the clone size; those that give it use once, few, many or a size class.

d_gene: TRBD2; j_gene: TRBJ2-7; v_gene: TRBV7-9; abundance: -; CDR3nt: TGTGCCAGCAGCCGCTTTAGCGGGAGTATGGGCGAGCAGTACTTC; CDR3aa: CASSRFSGSMGEQYF
d_gene: -; j_gene: TRBJ1-1; v_gene: TRBV10-2; abundance: -; CDR3nt: TGCGCCAGCAGTATACAGATTAACACTGAAGCTTTCTTT; CDR3aa: CASSIQINTEAFF
d_gene: TRBD2; j_gene: TRBJ2-1; v_gene: TRBV5-1; abundance: -; CDR3nt: TGCGCCAGCAGCTTGTGGACTAGCGTCGATGAGCAGTTCTTC; CDR3aa: CASSLWTSVDEQFF
d_gene: TRBD1; j_gene: TRBJ1-2; v_gene: TRBV9; abundance: -; CDR3nt: TGTGCCAGCAGCGTCCAGGGGGCGCGGGACTATGGCTACACCTTC; CDR3aa: CASSVQGARDYGYTF
d_gene: -; j_gene: TRBJ1-2; v_gene: TRBV19; abundance: -; CDR3nt: TGTGCCAGTAGTATCGCTCTAGGGGTGAAGGGTGGCTACACCTTC; CDR3aa: CASSIALGVKGGYTF
d_gene: TRBD2; j_gene: TRBJ2-2; v_gene: TRBV9; abundance: -; CDR3nt: TGTGCCAGCAGCGCGGGACTAGCGGGAGGGCCGCCTATTTTGGACGGGGAGCTGTTTTTT; CDR3aa: CASSAGLAGGPPILDGELFF
d_gene: TRBD2; j_gene: TRBJ2-1; v_gene: TRBV3-1/TRBV3-2; abundance: -; CDR3nt: TGTGCCAGCAGCCAGGTGGGACTAGCGGGAGGGACCCCCACCGATATTCATGAGCAGTTCTTC; CDR3aa: CASSQVGLAGGTPTDIHEQFF
d_gene: TRBD1; j_gene: TRBJ2-2; v_gene: TRBV5-1; abundance: -; CDR3nt: TGCGCCAGCAGCTGGTGGTTGGACAGGGAAGAGAAGTGGACCGGGGAGCTGTTTTTT; CDR3aa: CASSWWLDREEKWTGELFF
d_gene: -; j_gene: TRBJ2-7; v_gene: TRBV7-8; abundance: -; CDR3nt: TGTGCCAGCAGCTTGGGTAGCACGGGGGACGAGCAGTACTTC; CDR3aa: CASSLGSTGDEQYF
d_gene: -; j_gene: TRBJ1-6; v_gene: TRBV27; abundance: -; CDR3nt: TGTGCCAGCAGGTCTGCAGGTAGCTCCTATAATTCACCCCTCCACTTT; CDR3aa: CASRSAGSSYNSPLHF
d_gene: -; j_gene: TRBJ2-1; v_gene: TRBV18; abundance: -; CDR3nt: TGTGCCAGCTCACCTCAGGGAAGCTCCTACAATGAGCAGTTCTTC; CDR3aa: CASSPQGSSYNEQFF
d_gene: -; j_gene: TRBJ1-4; v_gene: TRBV5-5; abundance: -; CDR3nt: TGTGCCAGCAGCTTGGGGGCCCTTAATGAAAAACTGTTTTTT; CDR3aa: CASSLGALNEKLFF
d_gene: -; j_gene: TRBJ1-2; v_gene: TRBV2; abundance: -; CDR3nt: TGTGCCAGCAGACAGGGACCGAACTATGGCTACACCTTC; CDR3aa: CASRQGPNYGYTF
d_gene: -; j_gene: TRBJ2-6; v_gene: TRBV27; abundance: -; CDR3nt: TGTGCCAGCAGTTCACTGGGCTCCTCTGGGGCCAACGTCCTGACTTTC; CDR3aa: CASSSLGSSGANVLTF
d_gene: TRBD1; j_gene: TRBJ1-2; v_gene: TRBV7-9; abundance: -; CDR3nt: TGTGCCAGCAGTTCGCCGGGACAGTATGGCTACACCTTC; CDR3aa: CASSSPGQYGYTF
d_gene: -; j_gene: TRBJ1-6; v_gene: TRBV9; abundance: -; CDR3nt: TGTGCCAGCAGCGGAGGACACCATAATTCACCCCTCCACTTT; CDR3aa: CASSGGHHNSPLHF
d_gene: -; j_gene: TRBJ1-6; v_gene: TRBV9; abundance: once; CDR3nt: TGTGCCAGCAGCGTAGATCCGGGGGGTAATTCACCCCTCCACTTT; CDR3aa: CASSVDPGGNSPLHF
d_gene: -; j_gene: TRBJ1-1; v_gene: TRBV19; abundance: -; CDR3nt: TGTGCCAGTACCCCTCAGGGAAGAACTGAAGCTTTCTTT; CDR3aa: CASTPQGRTEAFF
d_gene: -; j_gene: TRBJ1-1; v_gene: TRBV27; abundance: -; CDR3nt: TGTGCCAGCAGTTTAGCCGCCGGGATGAACACTGAAGCTTTCTTT; CDR3aa: CASSLAAGMNTEAFF
d_gene: -; j_gene: TRBJ1-2; v_gene: TRBV30; abundance: -; CDR3nt: TGTGCCTGGAGTTCGGGCAGGGCTGGCTACACCTTC; CDR3aa: CAWSSGRAGYTF
d_gene: TRBD2; j_gene: TRBJ2-1; v_gene: TRBV5-4; abundance: -; CDR3nt: TGTGCCAGCTGCCCAACAGCGGGGGGGGGATACAATGAGCAGTTCTTC; CDR3aa: CASCPTAGGGYNEQFF
d_gene: TRBD1; j_gene: TRBJ1-5; v_gene: TRBV10-3; abundance: -; CDR3nt: TGTGCCATCAGAGGGACAGGGGCCAATCAGCCCCAGCATTTT; CDR3aa: CAIRGTGANQPQHF
d_gene: -; j_gene: TRBJ1-5; v_gene: TRBV19; abundance: -; CDR3nt: TGTGCCAGTAGTATAGGCGGCCTCAATCAGCCCCAGCATTTT; CDR3aa: CASSIGGLNQPQHF
d_gene: -; j_gene: TRBJ1-3; v_gene: TRBV28; abundance: -; CDR3nt: TGTGCCAGCAGTTTTTTTCAAAACACCATATATTTT; CDR3aa: CASSFFQNTIYF
d_gene: TRBD1; j_gene: TRBJ2-7; v_gene: TRBV5-1; abundance: -; CDR3nt: TGCGCCAGCAGCTTGGCCCTCCGGACAGGGCAGACCTACGAGCAGTACTTC; CDR3aa: CASSLALRTGQTYEQYF
d_gene: TRBD2; j_gene: TRBJ2-1; v_gene: TRBV5-5; abundance: few; CDR3nt: TGTGCCAGCAGCTACCAGACTAGCGGGGCTACTTACCCGTTCTTC; CDR3aa: CASSYQTSGATYPFF
d_gene: TRBD2; j_gene: TRBJ2-5; v_gene: TRBV3-1/TRBV3-2; abundance: -; CDR3nt: TGTGCCAGCAGCCAAGGCCAGCGGGGGCGCCGGGGAGAGACCCAGTACTTC; CDR3aa: CASSQGQRGRRGETQYF
d_gene: TRBD2; j_gene: TRBJ2-1; v_gene: TRBV15; abundance: once; CDR3nt: TGTGCCACCAGCAGCCCCCGGGCCCTAGCGGGGGGGAATGAGCAGTTCTTC; CDR3aa: CATSSPRALAGGNEQFF
d_gene: -; j_gene: TRBJ1-6; v_gene: TRBV28; abundance: once; CDR3nt: TGTGCCAGCAGTTTAAGGGACATTGGGTTGGGTAATTCACCCCTCCACTTT; CDR3aa: CASSLRDIGLGNSPLHF
d_gene: TRBD2; j_gene: TRBJ2-2; v_gene: TRBV10-3; abundance: -; CDR3nt: TGTGCCATCAGTACTAGCGGGGGGAACACCGGGGAGCTGTTTTTT; CDR3aa: CAISTSGGNTGELFF
d_gene: -; j_gene: TRBJ2-5; v_gene: TRBV4-1; abundance: once; CDR3nt: TGCGCCAGCAGCCAAGATCCGGGAGTGGGAGAGACCCAGTACTTC; CDR3aa: CASSQDPGVGETQYF
d_gene: TRBD2; j_gene: TRBJ2-7; v_gene: TRBV3-1/TRBV3-2; abundance: -; CDR3nt: TGTGCCAGCAGCCAAGGACTAGCGGGAGGCTCCTACGAGCAGTACTTC; CDR3aa: CASSQGLAGGSYEQYF
d_gene: -; j_gene: TRBJ2-5; v_gene: TRBV6-5; abundance: -; CDR3nt: TGTGCCAGCAGACATCTCGCCCAAGAGACCCAGTACTTC; CDR3aa: CASRHLAQETQYF
d_gene: -; j_gene: TRBJ1-1; v_gene: TRBV19; abundance: -; CDR3nt: TGTGCCAGTACCGATTTGGCCACTGAAGCTTTCTTT; CDR3aa: CASTDLATEAFF
d_gene: -; j_gene: TRBJ1-5; v_gene: TRBV15; abundance: -; CDR3nt: TGTGCCACCAGCAGAGGTCCCCGGGGGGTTTATAGCAATCAGCCCCAGCATTTT; CDR3aa: CATSRGPRGVYSNQPQHF
d_gene: -; j_gene: TRBJ2-5; v_gene: TRBV11-2; abundance: -; CDR3nt: TGTGCCAGCAGCTGGACAGCGAGAACCCAAGAGACCCAGTACTTC; CDR3aa: CASSWTARTQETQYF
d_gene: -; j_gene: TRBJ1-2; v_gene: TRBV15; abundance: -; CDR3nt: TGTGCCACCAGCAGAGTGAAAGGGGCTAACTATGGCTACACCTTC; CDR3aa: CATSRVKGANYGYTF
d_gene: TRBD1; j_gene: TRBJ1-2; v_gene: TRBV28; abundance: many; CDR3nt: TGTGCCAGCAAGACGACAGGGTCGTACTATGGCTACACCTTC; CDR3aa: CASKTTGSYYGYTF
d_gene: -; j_gene: TRBJ1-5; v_gene: TRBV6-1; abundance: many; CDR3nt: TGTGCCAGCAGTGAACGACAAGAGGGAAGTCAGCCCCAGCATTTT; CDR3aa: CASSERQEGSQPQHF
d_gene: TRBD1; j_gene: TRBJ1-2; v_gene: TRBV6-5; abundance: -; CDR3nt: TGTGCCAGCAGTTACCGGGACAGGGATGGCTACACCTTC; CDR3aa: CASSYRDRDGYTF
d_gene: -; j_gene: TRBJ1-5; v_gene: TRBV7-9; abundance: -; CDR3nt: TGTGCCAGCAGCTTAGGCGGGGGGACCCAGCATTTT; CDR3aa: CASSLGGGTQHF
d_gene: TRBD2; j_gene: TRBJ2-7; v_gene: TRBV6-5; abundance: once; CDR3nt: TGTGCCAGCAGTTACTCGTGGGCAGGGAGGGACGAGCAGTACTTC; CDR3aa: CASSYSWAGRDEQYF
d_gene: TRBD2; j_gene: TRBJ2-7; v_gene: TRBV27; abundance: -; CDR3nt: TGTGCCAGCAGTGGGGACTACAAATACGAGCAGTACTTC; CDR3aa: CASSGDYKYEQYF
d_gene: TRBD2; j_gene: TRBJ2-7; v_gene: TRBV7-2; abundance: -; CDR3nt: TGTGCCAGCAGCTTCAGCGGGAGGCCCTACGAGCAGTACTTC; CDR3aa: CASSFSGRPYEQYF
d_gene: -; j_gene: TRBJ1-1; v_gene: TRBV16; abundance: -; CDR3nt: TGTGCCAGCAGCCAGCGCGTAAAGTCCTTGGACACTGAAGCTTTCTTT; CDR3aa: CASSQRVKSLDTEAFF
d_gene: TRBD1; j_gene: TRBJ2-7; v_gene: TRBV4-1; abundance: -; CDR3nt: TGCGCCAGCAGCCAAGTGGAGCTTGGGAACAGGGGCTCCTACGAGCAGTACTTC; CDR3aa: CASSQVELGNRGSYEQYF
d_gene: -; j_gene: TRBJ1-5; v_gene: TRBV7-9; abundance: -; CDR3nt: TGTGCCAGCAGCGGAGGTTCGAATCAGCCCCAGCATTTT; CDR3aa: CASSGGSNQPQHF
d_gene: -; j_gene: TRBJ1-5; v_gene: TRBV5-4; abundance: many; CDR3nt: TGTGCCAGCAGTTCAGAGGACCGGAAGGAGGTGAGACAGCCCCAGCATTTT; CDR3aa: CASSSEDRKEVRQPQHF
d_gene: TRBD1; j_gene: TRBJ1-1; v_gene: TRBV28; abundance: -; CDR3nt: TGTGCCAGCAGTCACCAGGGGGCGGTAACTGAAGCTTTCTTT; CDR3aa: CASSHQGAVTEAFF
d_gene: TRBD1; j_gene: TRBJ1-5; v_gene: TRBV30; abundance: -; CDR3nt: TGTGCCTGGAGCCGGACAGGGTACAATCAGCCCCAGCATTTT; CDR3aa: CAWSRTGYNQPQHF
d_gene: -; j_gene: TRBJ1-1; v_gene: TRBV7-2; abundance: -; CDR3nt: TGTGCCAGCAGCTTACTCGCAGGGTTGGTCACTGAAGCTTTCTTT; CDR3aa: CASSLLAGLVTEAFF
d_gene: -; j_gene: TRBJ2-7; v_gene: TRBV27; abundance: -; CDR3nt: TGTGCCAGCAGTTTAGGGGCAGGCACCTACGAGCAGTACTTC; CDR3aa: CASSLGAGTYEQYF
d_gene: TRBD2; j_gene: TRBJ2-2; v_gene: TRBV11-2; abundance: -; CDR3nt: TGTGCCAGCAGCCTGACTGGGGCGGGAGGTGGAACCGGGGAGCTGTTTTTT; CDR3aa: CASSLTGAGGGTGELFF
d_gene: -; j_gene: TRBJ1-1; v_gene: TRBV11-3; abundance: -; CDR3nt: TGTGCCAGCAGCTTAGGTCGGAGCACTGAAGCTTTCTTT; CDR3aa: CASSLGRSTEAFF
d_gene: -; j_gene: TRBJ2-1; v_gene: TRBV7-2; abundance: -; CDR3nt: TGTGCCAGCAGCTCTAGGGGCGGCGGGGTATACAATGAGCAGTTCTTC; CDR3aa: CASSSRGGGVYNEQFF